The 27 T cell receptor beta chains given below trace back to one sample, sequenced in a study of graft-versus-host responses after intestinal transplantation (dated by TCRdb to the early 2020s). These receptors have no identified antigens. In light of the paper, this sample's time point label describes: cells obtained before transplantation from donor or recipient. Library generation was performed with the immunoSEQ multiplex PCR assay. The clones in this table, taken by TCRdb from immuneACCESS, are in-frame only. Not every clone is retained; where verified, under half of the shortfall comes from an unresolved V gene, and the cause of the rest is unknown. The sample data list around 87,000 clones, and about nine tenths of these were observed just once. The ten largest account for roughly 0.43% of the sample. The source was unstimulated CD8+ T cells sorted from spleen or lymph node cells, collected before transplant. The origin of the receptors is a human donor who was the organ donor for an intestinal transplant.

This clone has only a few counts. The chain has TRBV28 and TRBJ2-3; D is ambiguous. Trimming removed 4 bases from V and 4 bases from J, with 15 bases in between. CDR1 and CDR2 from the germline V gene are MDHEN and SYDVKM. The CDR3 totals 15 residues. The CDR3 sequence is CASSSQQFPPDTQYF. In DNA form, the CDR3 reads TGTGCCAGCAGTTCCCAACAGTTCCCCCCAGATACGCAGTATTTT.

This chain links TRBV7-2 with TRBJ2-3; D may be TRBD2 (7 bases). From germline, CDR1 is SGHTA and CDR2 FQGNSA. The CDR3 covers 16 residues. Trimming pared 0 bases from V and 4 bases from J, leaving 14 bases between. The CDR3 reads CASSLALAGAADTQYF. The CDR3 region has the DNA TGTGCCAGCAGCTTAGCGCTGGCGGGGGCAGCAGATACGCAGTATTTT.

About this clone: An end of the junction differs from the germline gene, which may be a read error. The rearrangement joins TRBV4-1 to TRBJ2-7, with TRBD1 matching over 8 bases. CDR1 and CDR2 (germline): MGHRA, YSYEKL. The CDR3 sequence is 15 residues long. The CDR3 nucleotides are TGCGCCAGCAGCTCTAGACAGGGGAAGGACTACAAGCAGTACTTC. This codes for CASSSRQGKDYKQYF.

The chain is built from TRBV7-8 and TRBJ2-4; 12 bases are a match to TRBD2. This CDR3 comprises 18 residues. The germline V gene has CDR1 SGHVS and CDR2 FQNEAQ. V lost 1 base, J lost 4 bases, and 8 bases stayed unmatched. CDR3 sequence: CASSLGSPSGGAKNIQYF. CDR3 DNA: TGTGCCAGCAGCTTAGGGTCCCCTAGCGGGGGGGCGAAAAACATTCAGTACTTC.

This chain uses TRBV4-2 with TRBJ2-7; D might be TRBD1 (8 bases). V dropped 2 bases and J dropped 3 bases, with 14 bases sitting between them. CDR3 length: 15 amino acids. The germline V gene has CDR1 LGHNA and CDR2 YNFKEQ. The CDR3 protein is CASSQHTGGDYEQYF. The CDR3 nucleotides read TGTGCCAGCAGCCAACATACAGGGGGGGACTACGAGCAGTACTTC.

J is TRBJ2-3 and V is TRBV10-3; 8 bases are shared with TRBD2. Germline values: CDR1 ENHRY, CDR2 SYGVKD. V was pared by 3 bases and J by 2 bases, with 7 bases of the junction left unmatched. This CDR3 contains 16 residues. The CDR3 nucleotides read TGTGCCATCAGTGACCAAGCGGGGGCCTCCACAGATACGCAGTATTTT. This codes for CAISDQAGASTDTQYF.

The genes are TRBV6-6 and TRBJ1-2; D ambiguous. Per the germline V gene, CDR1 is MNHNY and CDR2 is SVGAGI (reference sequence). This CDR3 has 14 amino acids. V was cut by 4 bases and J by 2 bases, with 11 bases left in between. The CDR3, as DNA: TGTGCCAGCAGTTCCCAGACATCGAACTATGGCTACACCTTC. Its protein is CASSSQTSNYGYTF.

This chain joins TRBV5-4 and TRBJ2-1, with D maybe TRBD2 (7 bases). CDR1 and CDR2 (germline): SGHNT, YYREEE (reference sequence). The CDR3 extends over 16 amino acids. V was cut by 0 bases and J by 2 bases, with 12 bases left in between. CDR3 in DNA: TGTGCCAGCAGCTTGGTCGGGGGGCAGCCCTACAATGAGCAGTTCTTC. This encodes CASSLVGGQPYNEQFF.

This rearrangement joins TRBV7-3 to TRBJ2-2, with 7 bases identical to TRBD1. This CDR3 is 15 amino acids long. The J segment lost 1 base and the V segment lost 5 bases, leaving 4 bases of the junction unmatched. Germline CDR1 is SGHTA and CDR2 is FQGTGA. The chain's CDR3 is CASSPPGGNTGELFF. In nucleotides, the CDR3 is TGTGCCAGCAGCCCCCCAGGGGGGAACACCGGGGAGCTGTTTTTT.

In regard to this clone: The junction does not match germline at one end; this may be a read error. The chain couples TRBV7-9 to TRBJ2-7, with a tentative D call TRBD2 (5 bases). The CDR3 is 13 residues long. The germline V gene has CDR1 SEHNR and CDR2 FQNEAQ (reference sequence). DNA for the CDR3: TGTGCCAGCACGGGAACCGTGTTCTACGGGCAGTACTTC. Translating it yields CASTGTVFYGQYF.

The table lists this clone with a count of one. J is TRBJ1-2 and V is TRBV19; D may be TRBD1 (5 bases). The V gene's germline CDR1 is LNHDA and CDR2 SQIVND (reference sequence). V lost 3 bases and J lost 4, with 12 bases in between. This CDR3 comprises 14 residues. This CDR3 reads CASSIGGVGYGYTF. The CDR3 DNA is TGTGCCAGTAGTATCGGGGGAGTAGGCTATGGCTACACCTTC.

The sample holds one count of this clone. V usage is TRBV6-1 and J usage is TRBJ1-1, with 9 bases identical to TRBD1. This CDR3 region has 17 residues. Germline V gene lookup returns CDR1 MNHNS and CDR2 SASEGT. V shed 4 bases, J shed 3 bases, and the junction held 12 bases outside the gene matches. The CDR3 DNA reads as TGTGCCAGCAGTGCTCCGGGACAGGGTGCTCGGGACACTGAAGCTTTCTTT. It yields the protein CASSAPGQGARDTEAFF.

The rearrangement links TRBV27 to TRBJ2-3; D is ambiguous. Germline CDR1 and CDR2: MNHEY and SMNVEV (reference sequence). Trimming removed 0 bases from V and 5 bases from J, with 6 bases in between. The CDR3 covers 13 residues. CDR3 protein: CASSLSIGDTQYF. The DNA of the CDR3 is TGTGCCAGCAGTTTATCGATCGGAGATACGCAGTATTTT.

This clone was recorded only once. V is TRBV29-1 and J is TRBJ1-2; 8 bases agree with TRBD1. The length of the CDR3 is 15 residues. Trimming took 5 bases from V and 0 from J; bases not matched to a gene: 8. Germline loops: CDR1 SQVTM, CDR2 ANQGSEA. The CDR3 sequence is CSVMRPTGANYGYTF. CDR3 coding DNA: TGCAGCGTTATGCGTCCGACAGGGGCTAACTATGGCTACACCTTC. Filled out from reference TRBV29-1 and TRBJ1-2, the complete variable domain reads SAVISQKPSRDICQRGTSLTIQCQVDSQVTMMFWYRQQPGQSLTLIATANQGSEATYESGFVIDKFPISRPNLTFSTLTVSNMSPEDSSIYLCSVMRPTGANYGYTFGSGTRLTVV.

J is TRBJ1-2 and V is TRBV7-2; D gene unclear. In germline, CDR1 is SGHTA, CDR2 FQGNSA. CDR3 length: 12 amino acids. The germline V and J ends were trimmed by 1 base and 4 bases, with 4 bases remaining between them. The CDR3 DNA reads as TGTGCCAGCAGCTTAGTGAGCTATGGCTACACCTTC. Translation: CASSLVSYGYTF.

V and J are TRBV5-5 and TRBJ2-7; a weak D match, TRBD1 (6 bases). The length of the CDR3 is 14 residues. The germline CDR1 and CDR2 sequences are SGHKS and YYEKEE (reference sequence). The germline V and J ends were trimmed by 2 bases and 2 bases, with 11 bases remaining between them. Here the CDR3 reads CASSFSTGPYEQYF. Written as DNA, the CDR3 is TGTGCCAGCAGCTTCTCGACAGGACCCTACGAGCAGTACTTC.

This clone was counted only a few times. For the CDR3, the DNA is TGCGCCAGCAGCCCCAGGGTTCTTAGAAACACCATATATTTT. Amino acid sequence: CASSPRVLRNTIYF. This rearrangement joins TRBV4-3 to TRBJ1-3, with a possible D match to TRBD1 (5 bases). Germline V lookup: CDR1 LGHNA, CDR2 YSLEER. This CDR3 is built from 14 residues. V was cut by 4 bases and J by 5 bases, with 12 bases left in between.

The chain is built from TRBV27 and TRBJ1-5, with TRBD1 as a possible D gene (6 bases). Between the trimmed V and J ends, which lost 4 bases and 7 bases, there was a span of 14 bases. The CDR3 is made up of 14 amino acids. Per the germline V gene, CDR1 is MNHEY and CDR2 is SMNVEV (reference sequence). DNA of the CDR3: TGTGCCAGCAGTTCTGGGGGCGGAAGACAGCCCCAGCATTTT. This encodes CASSSGGGRQPQHF.

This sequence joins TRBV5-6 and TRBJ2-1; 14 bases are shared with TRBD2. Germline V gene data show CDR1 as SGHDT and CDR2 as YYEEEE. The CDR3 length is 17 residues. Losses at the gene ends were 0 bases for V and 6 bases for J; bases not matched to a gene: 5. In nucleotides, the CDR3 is TGTGCCAGCAGCTTGGGACTAGCGGGGGGGCGTGGCAATGAGCAGTTCTTC. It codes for CASSLGLAGGRGNEQFF.

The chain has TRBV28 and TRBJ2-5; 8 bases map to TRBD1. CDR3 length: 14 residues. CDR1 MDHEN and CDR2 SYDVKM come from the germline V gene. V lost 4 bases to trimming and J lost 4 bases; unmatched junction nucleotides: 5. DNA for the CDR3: TGTGCCAGCAGTTGGCAGGGGGCGGGAGAGACCCAGTACTTC. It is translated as CASSWQGAGETQYF.

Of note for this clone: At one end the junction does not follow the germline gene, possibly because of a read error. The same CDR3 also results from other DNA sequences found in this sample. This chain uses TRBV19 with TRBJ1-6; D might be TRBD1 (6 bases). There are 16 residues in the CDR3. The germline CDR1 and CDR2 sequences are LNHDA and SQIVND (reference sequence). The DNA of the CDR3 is TGTGCCAGTAGCTGGACAGCGAGCTCCTATAATTCACCCCTCCACTTC. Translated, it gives CASSWTASSYNSPLHF.

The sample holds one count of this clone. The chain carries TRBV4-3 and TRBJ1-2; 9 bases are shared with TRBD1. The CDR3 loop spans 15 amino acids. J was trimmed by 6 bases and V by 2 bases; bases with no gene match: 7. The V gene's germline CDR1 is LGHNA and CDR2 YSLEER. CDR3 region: CASSQLNRGRDGYTF. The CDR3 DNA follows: TGCGCCAGCAGCCAACTGAACAGGGGGCGGGATGGCTACACCTTC.

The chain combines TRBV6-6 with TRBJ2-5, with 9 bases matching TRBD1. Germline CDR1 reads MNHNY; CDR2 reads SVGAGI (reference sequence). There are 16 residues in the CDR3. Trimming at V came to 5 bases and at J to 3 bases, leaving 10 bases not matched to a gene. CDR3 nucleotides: TGTGCCAGCAGTAAGCAGAACAGGGGGCTGGAAGAGACCCAGTACTTC. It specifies CASSKQNRGLEETQYF.

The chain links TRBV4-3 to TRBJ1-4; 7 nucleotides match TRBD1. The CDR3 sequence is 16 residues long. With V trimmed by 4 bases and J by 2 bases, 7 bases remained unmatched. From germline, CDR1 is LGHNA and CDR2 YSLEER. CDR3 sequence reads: CASSPEGGGTNEKLFF. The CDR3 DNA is TGCGCCAGCAGCCCTGAAGGGGGCGGGACTAATGAAAAACTGTTTTTT.

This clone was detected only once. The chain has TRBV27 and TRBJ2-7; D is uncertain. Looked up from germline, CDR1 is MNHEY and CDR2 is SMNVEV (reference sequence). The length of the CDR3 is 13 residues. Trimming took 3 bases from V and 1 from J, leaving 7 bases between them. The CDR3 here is CASSLGLSYEQYF. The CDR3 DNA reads TGTGCCAGCAGTTTGGGCCTGTCCTACGAGCAGTACTTC.

CDR3: CASSQDRGFNPLDQPQHF. The CDR3 DNA reads TGTGCCAGCAGCCAAGATAGGGGGTTTAACCCTTTGGATCAGCCCCAGCATTTT. The rearrangement uses TRBV4-2 and TRBJ1-5; TRBD1 might be the D (6 bases). This CDR3 has 18 residues. The V gene lost 0 bases and the J gene lost 5 bases, with 20 bases spanning the gap. Germline lookup yields CDR1 LGHNA and CDR2 YNFKEQ.

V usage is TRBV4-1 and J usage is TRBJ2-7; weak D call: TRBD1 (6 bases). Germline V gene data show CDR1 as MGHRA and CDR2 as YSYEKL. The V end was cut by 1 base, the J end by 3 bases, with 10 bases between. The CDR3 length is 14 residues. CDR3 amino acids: CASSQGTDGYEQYF. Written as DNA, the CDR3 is TGCGCCAGCAGCCAAGGGACAGACGGCTACGAGCAGTACTTC.